The T cell receptor beta chain described here comes from a study of blood T cell repertoires in COVID-19. About the research overall: From the United States, Italy and Spain came samples of acute and convalescent COVID-19.

Losses at the gene ends were 0 bases for V and 1 base for J; bases not matched to a gene: 8. CDR3 size: 18 residues. In germline, CDR1 is MGHRA, CDR2 YSYEKL. The authors' processing: Scientists estimated how many nucleated cells there were by amplifying reference gene primers. Assay: immunoSEQ multiplex PCR; the TCRdb copy retains only in-frame clones and omits some. The DNA gave D and trimming, while V, J and clone size come from that table. The sample holds a few hundred thousand clones, 80% seen once. The age range of participants was 18 to 89 years, with residence in about two dozen US areas. The TCR comes from a man aged 25 to 40 with acute COVID-19. The chain joins TRBV4-1 to TRBJ1-5; 8 bases match TRBD1. The sequenced sample was PBMCs or T cells enriched from blood (not recorded which). CDR3 protein: CASSQESRTGRSNQPQHF. The CDR3 bases are TGCGCCAGCAGCCAAGAATCGAGGACAGGGCGAAGCAATCAGCCCCAGCATTTT.